The 24 T cell receptor beta chains in this list originate from one sample, sequenced in a study of shared clonotypes between healthy human individuals. Repertoires were generated with immunoSEQ multiplex PCR, while TCRdb's copy carries only in-frame clones and drops some. The sample comprises roughly 500,000 clones, about 85% of which are singletons, and under 15% rests with the top ten. Input material: PBMCs. The receptors stem from a woman aged 40 to 55 in good health. Some clones in this sample may be carry-over from other donors' samples.

With regard to this clone: The likely explanation is a read error, given a far larger clone one base away. The V gene is TRBV9, the J gene TRBJ2-1, with TRBD2 matching 13 bases. V was pared by 2 bases and J by 4 bases, with 15 bases of the junction left unmatched. CDR1 is SGDLS and CDR2 is YYNGEE in the germline V gene. The CDR3 consists of 20 residues. CDR3 amino acids: CASSVPGGGPGLAGYNEQFF. In DNA form, the CDR3 reads TGTGCCAGCAGCGTTCCTGGGGGGGGCCCGGGACTAGCGGGATACAATGAGCAGTTCTTC.

V usage is TRBV6-5 and J usage is TRBJ2-2; a weak D match, TRBD1 (6 bases). CDR3 length equals 15 residues. Germline-derived CDR1 and CDR2 are MNHEY and SVGAGI. V was trimmed by 5 bases and J by 7 bases, leaving 17 bases between them. DNA for the CDR3: TGTGCCAGCAGTCAAAGGCCAGGACAGATCGGGGAGCTGTTTTTT. Translated: CASSQRPGQIGELFF.

This rearrangement joins TRBV5-6 to TRBJ2-7; D remains ambiguous. The CDR3 runs 13 residues. The germline gives CDR1 SGHDT, CDR2 YYEEEE. Trimming removed 0 bases from V and 3 bases from J, with 7 bases in between. The chain's CDR3 is CASSLVVNYEQYF. Written as DNA, the CDR3 is TGTGCCAGCAGCTTGGTAGTTAACTACGAGCAGTACTTC. Complete variable domain (other parts from reference TRBV5-6 and TRBJ2-7): DAGVTQSPTHLIKTRGQQVTLRCSPKSGHDTVSWYQQALGQGPQFIFQYYEEEERQRGNFPDRFSGHQFPNYSSELNVNALLLGDSALYLCASSLVVNYEQYFGPGTRLTVT.

This clone was counted a single time. The chain has TRBV18 and TRBJ1-5; D not certain. The CDR3 has 14 amino acids. Trimming removed 1 base at V and 3 bases at J, with 7 bases between. The V gene's germline CDR1 is KGHSH and CDR2 LQKENI. The CDR3 nucleotides are TGTGCCAGCTCACCACTCCCCGACAATCAGCCCCAGCATTTT. This translates into CASSPLPDNQPQHF.

V usage is TRBV5-1 and J usage is TRBJ2-3, with 9 positions matching TRBD2. The CDR3 length is 15 residues. Unmatched junction bases numbered 6, after V lost 4 bases and J lost 3 bases. Germline V CDR1 and CDR2: SGHRS, YFSETQ. The CDR3 sequence is CASSPGAGGTDTQYF. CDR3 in DNA: TGCGCCAGCAGCCCCGGGGCGGGAGGGACAGATACGCAGTATTTT.

The rearrangement joins TRBV11-2 to TRBJ2-3, with D unclear. This CDR3 comprises 14 residues. Looked up from germline, CDR1 is SGHAT and CDR2 is FQNNGV. Trimming left V 1 base short and J 0 bases short, with 5 bases between. The CDR3 sequence is CASSLGHSTDTQYF. The CDR3 nucleotides read TGTGCCAGCAGCTTAGGTCATAGCACAGATACGCAGTATTTT. Full variable domain (rest looked up from reference TRBV11-2 and TRBJ2-3): EAGVAQSPRYKIIEKRQSVAFWCNPISGHATLYWYQQILGQGPKLLIQFQNNGVVDDSQLPKDRFSAERLKGVDSTLKIQPAKLEDSAVYLCASSLGHSTDTQYFGPGTRLTVL.

This sequence joins TRBV9 and TRBJ2-7, with D perhaps assigned TRBD1 or TRBD2 (7 bases each). Germline V lookup: CDR1 SGDLS, CDR2 YYNGEE. The CDR3 runs 14 residues. V lost 2 bases and J 6 bases, leaving 15 bases between the germline ends. The CDR3 loop reads CASSVPQGGGEQYF. The CDR3 nucleotides read TGTGCCAGCAGCGTCCCTCAGGGGGGGGGCGAGCAGTACTTC. Based on the CDR3 plus reference TRBV9 and TRBJ2-7, the full variable domain is DSGVTQTPKHLITATGQRVTLRCSPRSGDLSVYWYQQSLDQGLQFLIQYYNGEERAKGNILERFSAQQFPDLHSELNLSSLELGDSALYFCASSVPQGGGEQYFGPGTRLTVT.

The rearrangement joins TRBV18 to TRBJ1-3; possible D gene TRBD1, 5 bases. The germline gives CDR1 KGHSH, CDR2 LQKENI. The CDR3 has 16 amino acids. V shed 2 bases and J shed 3 bases, with 14 bases lying between them. The CDR3 DNA reads as TGTGCCAGCTCACCAACAGGTCCTGGGGGTGGAAACACCATATATTTT. It translates to CASSPTGPGGGNTIYF.

This chain connects TRBV29-1 to TRBJ2-1; D not resolved. V shed 4 bases and J shed 2 bases, with 9 bases lying between them. This CDR3 contains 13 residues. Germline lookup yields CDR1 SQVTM and CDR2 ANQGSEA. The CDR3 region has the DNA TGCAGCGTTGCCCAGCGACCCTACAATGAGCAGTTCTTC. This sequence encodes CSVAQRPYNEQFF.

This clone has a handful of counts. An end of the junction does not agree with germline; a read error may underlie this. At the DNA level, this CDR3 is encoded by other sequences in the same sample as well. This chain uses TRBV7-6 with TRBJ2-1; 10 bases agree with TRBD2. This CDR3 has 14 residues. Germline CDR1 SGHVS, CDR2 FNYEAQ. The CDR3 loop is CASSLAGEINEQFF. The CDR3 coding sequence is TGTGCCAGCAGCCTAGCGGGAGAGATCAATGAGCAGTTCTTC.

This clone was seen once. The V and J genes are TRBV4-1 and TRBJ2-5; 7 bases fit TRBD2. V was pared by 1 base and J by 12 bases, with 11 bases of the junction left unmatched. CDR3 size: 14 residues. Germline V gene data show CDR1 as MGHRA and CDR2 as YSYEKL. The DNA for the CDR3 is TGCGCCAGCAGCCAAGCAGCGGGACCCGGGGTGGAGTACTTC. Protein product: CASSQAAGPGVEYF.

The sample holds one count of this clone. The chain couples TRBV5-1 to TRBJ1-2, with D maybe TRBD1 (5 bases). The CDR3 runs 14 residues. The germline V gene encodes CDR1 SGHRS and CDR2 YFSETQ. V lost 3 bases and J 4 bases, leaving 13 bases between the germline ends. CDR3 amino acids: CASSSLGTGYGYTF. The CDR3 DNA sequence: TGCGCCAGCAGCTCGCTCGGGACTGGCTATGGCTACACCTTC.

The chain is built from TRBV6-1 and TRBJ1-4; TRBD1 might be the D (6 bases). The V and J ends lost 4 bases and 7 bases respectively, with 13 bases between them. CDR1 and CDR2 (germline): MNHNS, SASEGT. The CDR3 runs 14 residues. CDR3 amino acids: CASSGGTYGEKLFF. The CDR3 DNA sequence: TGTGCCAGCAGTGGGGGGACATACGGTGAAAAACTGTTTTTT.

This clone was seen ten or more times. This chain joins TRBV2 and TRBJ2-3; 11 bases match TRBD2. CDR1 SNHLY and CDR2 FYNNEI come from the germline V gene. V gave up 3 bases and J gave up 5 bases; unmatched junction bases: 10. The CDR3 is 17 residues long. As DNA, the CDR3 is TGTGCCAGCAGTGATGGTGAACTAGCGGGAGAGGAAGATACGCAGTATTTT. Translation gives CASSDGELAGEEDTQYF.

V gene TRBV29-1 combines with J gene TRBJ2-3, with TRBD2 identical over 7 bases. The CDR3 loop spans 12 amino acids. V shed 4 bases and J 11 bases; nucleotides not matched to a gene: 9. CDR1 SQVTM and CDR2 ANQGSEA come from the germline V gene. Here the CDR3 DNA reads TGCAGCGTTGTCCGCCGGCCGGGAGGGCAGTATTTT. Its translation is CSVVRRPGGQYF.

This rearrangement joins TRBV5-1 to TRBJ2-1; TRBD2 agrees at 11 bases. V dropped 2 bases and J dropped 6; count of bases not matched to a gene: 7. CDR3 length: 16 residues. Germline CDR1 SGHRS, CDR2 YFSETQ. Here the CDR3 DNA reads TGCGCCAGCAGCTTTGGACCGGGACTAGCGGCCAATGAGCAGTTCTTC. This gives the protein CASSFGPGLAANEQFF. The variable domain in full, completed from reference TRBV5-1 and TRBJ2-1, reads KAGVTQTPRYLIKTRGQQVTLSCSPISGHRSVSWYQQTPGQGLQFLFEYFSETQRNKGNFPGRFSGRQFSNSRSEMNVSTLELGDSALYLCASSFGPGLAANEQFFGPGTRLTVL.

This clone was detected only once. The chain carries TRBV19 and TRBJ1-2, with TRBD1 matching over 9 bases. The CDR3 extends over 15 amino acids. Germline V gene sequence: CDR1 LNHDA, CDR2 SQIVND (reference sequence). V shed 8 bases and J 6 bases; nucleotides not matched to a gene: 13. CDR3 sequence reads: CASHKRYRGQDGYTF. Written as DNA, the CDR3 is TGTGCCAGTCACAAGAGGTACAGGGGGCAAGATGGCTACACCTTC.

V usage is TRBV5-1 and J usage is TRBJ1-3; D not certain. The ends were cut back, 7 bases at V and 4 bases at J, with 9 bases in the middle. CDR1 is SGHRS and CDR2 is YFSETQ in the germline V gene. The CDR3 is made up of 12 amino acids. CDR3 residues: CASRSEGNTIYF. DNA for the CDR3: TGCGCCAGCCGGTCAGAAGGAAACACCATATATTTT.

The rearrangement uses TRBV11-2 and TRBJ2-1; 8 nucleotides align to TRBD2. The CDR3 covers 16 residues. Germline V lookup: CDR1 SGHAT, CDR2 FQNNGV. The V gene end was trimmed by 1 base and the J gene end by 3 bases; junction bases not matched to a gene: 5. CDR3 sequence reads: CASSLGSLAGYNEQFF. In DNA, the CDR3 is TGTGCCAGCAGCTTAGGATCGCTAGCGGGCTACAATGAGCAGTTCTTC.

The V gene is TRBV7-2, the J gene TRBJ2-7; 14 bases align to TRBD2. This CDR3 is 18 amino acids long. Germline assignment: CDR1 SGHTA and CDR2 FQGNSA. The junction had 10 bases not matched to a gene; V was cut back by 3 bases and J by 3 bases. The CDR3 is CASSLIPGLAGAGYEQYF. The CDR3 DNA sequence: TGTGCCAGCAGCTTGATACCGGGACTAGCGGGAGCAGGCTACGAGCAGTACTTC.

The rearrangement joins TRBV30 to TRBJ2-2, with D perhaps TRBD1 (5 bases). Germline-derived CDR1 and CDR2 are GTSNPN and SVGIG (reference sequence). Trimming took 2 bases from V and 5 from J, leaving 15 bases between them. The CDR3 contains 15 residues. CDR3 amino acids: CAWSSGRVGTGELFF. The CDR3 coding sequence is TGTGCCTGGAGTTCCGGCAGGGTGGGGACCGGGGAGCTGTTTTTT.

This sequence joins TRBV7-9 and TRBJ1-2; no clear D gene. This CDR3 is built from 13 residues. V was trimmed by 1 base and J by 3 bases, leaving 6 bases between them. Germline values: CDR1 SEHNR, CDR2 FQNEAQ (reference sequence). This CDR3 is CASSLEEYYGYTF. The CDR3, as DNA: TGTGCCAGCAGCTTAGAGGAGTACTATGGCTACACCTTC.

The chain uses TRBV2 and TRBJ2-1; 9 nucleotides line up with TRBD1. After removal of 9 bases from V and 8 bases from J, the junction contained 14 bases not matched to a gene. This CDR3 comprises 15 residues. Looked up from germline, CDR1 is SNHLY and CDR2 is FYNNEI. The CDR3 region has the DNA TGTGCCAGACAAACGGGACAGGGTATGGTCGATGAGCAGTTCTTC. It codes for CARQTGQGMVDEQFF.

The rearrangement joins TRBV7-9 to TRBJ2-1; possible D gene TRBD2, 5 bases. The CDR3 contains 17 residues. Germline V gene data show CDR1 as SEHNR and CDR2 as FQNEAQ (reference sequence). V lost 5 bases and J 3 bases, leaving 20 bases between the germline ends. The CDR3 loop reads CASSPRATTIYYNEQFF. The DNA for the CDR3 is TGTGCCAGCAGCCCGAGAGCGACGACTATCTACTACAATGAGCAGTTCTTC. The full variable domain, with the rest looked up from reference TRBV7-9 and TRBJ2-1, is DTGVSQNPRHKITKRGQNVTFRCDPISEHNRLYWYRQTLGQGPEFLTYFQNEAQLEKSRLLSDRFSAERPKGSFSTLEIQRTEQGDSAMYLCASSPRATTIYYNEQFFGPGTRLTVL.